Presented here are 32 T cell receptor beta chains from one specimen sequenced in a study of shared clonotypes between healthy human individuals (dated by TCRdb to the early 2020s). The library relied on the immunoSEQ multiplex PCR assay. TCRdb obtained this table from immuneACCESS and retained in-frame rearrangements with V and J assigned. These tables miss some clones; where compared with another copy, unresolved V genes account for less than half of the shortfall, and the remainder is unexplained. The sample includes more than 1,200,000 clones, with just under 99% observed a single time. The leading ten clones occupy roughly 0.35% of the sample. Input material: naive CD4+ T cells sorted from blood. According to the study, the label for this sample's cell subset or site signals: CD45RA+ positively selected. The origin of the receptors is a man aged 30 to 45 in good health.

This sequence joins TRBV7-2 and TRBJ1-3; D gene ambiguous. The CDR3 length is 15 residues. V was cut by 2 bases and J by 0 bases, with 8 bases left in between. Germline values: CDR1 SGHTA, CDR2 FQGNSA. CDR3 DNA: TGTGCCAGCAGCTTAAATAAGGTCTCTGGAAACACCATATATTTT. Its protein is CASSLNKVSGNTIYF.

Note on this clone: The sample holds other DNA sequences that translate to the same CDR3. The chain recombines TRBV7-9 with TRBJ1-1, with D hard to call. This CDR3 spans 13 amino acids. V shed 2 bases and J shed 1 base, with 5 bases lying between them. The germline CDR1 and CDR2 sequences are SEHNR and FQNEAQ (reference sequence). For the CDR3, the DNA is TGTGCCAGCAGCTTAATAAGGAACACTGAAGCTTTCTTT. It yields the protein CASSLIRNTEAFF. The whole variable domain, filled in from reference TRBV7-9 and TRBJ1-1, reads DTGVSQNPRHKITKRGQNVTFRCDPISEHNRLYWYRQTLGQGPEFLTYFQNEAQLEKSRLLSDRFSAERPKGSFSTLEIQRTEQGDSAMYLCASSLIRNTEAFFGQGTRLTVV.

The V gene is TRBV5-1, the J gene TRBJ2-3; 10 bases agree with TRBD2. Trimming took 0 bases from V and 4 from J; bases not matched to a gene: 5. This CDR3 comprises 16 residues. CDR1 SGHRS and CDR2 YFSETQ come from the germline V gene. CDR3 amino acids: CASSLVLAGASDTQYF. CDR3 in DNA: TGCGCCAGCAGCTTGGTCCTAGCGGGAGCCTCAGATACGCAGTATTTT.

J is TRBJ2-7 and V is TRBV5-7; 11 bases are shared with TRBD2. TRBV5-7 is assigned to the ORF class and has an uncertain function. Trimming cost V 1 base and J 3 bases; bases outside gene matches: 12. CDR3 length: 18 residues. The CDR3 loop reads CASSLSGTSGIDRYEQYF. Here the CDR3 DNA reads TGTGCCAGCAGCTTGTCCGGGACTAGCGGAATAGATCGCTACGAGCAGTACTTC.

The CDR3, as DNA: TGTGCCATCCCGGGTAATGAGCAGTTCTTC. It is translated as CAIPGNEQFF. This rearrangement joins TRBV7-9 to TRBJ2-1, with unresolved D. The CDR3 contains 10 residues. The V gene lost 10 bases and the J gene lost 7 bases, with 8 bases spanning the gap. CDR1 is SEHNR, CDR2 FQNEAQ, per germline (reference sequence). The variable domain in full, completed from reference TRBV7-9 and TRBJ2-1, reads DTGVSQNPRHKITKRGQNVTFRCDPISEHNRLYWYRQTLGQGPEFLTYFQNEAQLEKSRLLSDRFSAERPKGSFSTLEIQRTEQGDSAMYLCAIPGNEQFFGPGTRLTVL.

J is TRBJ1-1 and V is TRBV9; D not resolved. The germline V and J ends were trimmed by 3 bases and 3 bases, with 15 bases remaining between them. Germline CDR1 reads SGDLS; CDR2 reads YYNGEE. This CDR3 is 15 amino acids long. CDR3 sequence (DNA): TGTGCCAGCAGCGCCGACACCGATGGGGACACTGAAGCTTTCTTT. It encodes CASSADTDGDTEAFF. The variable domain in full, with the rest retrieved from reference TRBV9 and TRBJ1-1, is DSGVTQTPKHLITATGQRVTLRCSPRSGDLSVYWYQQSLDQGLQFLIQYYNGEERAKGNILERFSAQQFPDLHSELNLSSLELGDSALYFCASSADTDGDTEAFFGQGTRLTVV.

The chain's CDR3 is CASLPHPLSYEQYF. The CDR3 DNA reads TGTGCCAGCCTCCCACACCCCCTCTCCTACGAGCAGTACTTC. The chain uses TRBV28 and TRBJ2-7; no reliable D call. Germline CDR1 and CDR2: MDHEN and SYDVKM. The germline V and J ends were trimmed by 8 bases and 0 bases, with 14 bases remaining between them. There are 14 residues in the CDR3.

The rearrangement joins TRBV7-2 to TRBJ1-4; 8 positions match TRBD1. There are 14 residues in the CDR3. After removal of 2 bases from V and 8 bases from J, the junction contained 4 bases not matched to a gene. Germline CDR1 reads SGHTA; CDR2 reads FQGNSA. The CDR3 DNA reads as TGTGCCAGCAGCTTAACGACAGGGGCCGAAAAACTGTTTTTT. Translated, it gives CASSLTTGAEKLFF. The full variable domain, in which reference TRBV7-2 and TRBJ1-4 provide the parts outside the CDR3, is GAGVSQSPSNKVTEKGKDVELRCDPISGHTALYWYRQSLGQGLEFLIYFQGNSAPDKSGLPSDRFSAERTGGSVSTLTIQRTQQEDSAVYLCASSLTTGAEKLFFGSGTQLSVL.

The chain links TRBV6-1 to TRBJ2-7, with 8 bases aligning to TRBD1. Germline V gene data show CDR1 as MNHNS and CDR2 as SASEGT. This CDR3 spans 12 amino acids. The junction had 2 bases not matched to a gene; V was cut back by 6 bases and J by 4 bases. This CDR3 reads CASSTGGYEQYF. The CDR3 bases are TGTGCCAGCAGCACAGGGGGGTACGAGCAGTACTTC.

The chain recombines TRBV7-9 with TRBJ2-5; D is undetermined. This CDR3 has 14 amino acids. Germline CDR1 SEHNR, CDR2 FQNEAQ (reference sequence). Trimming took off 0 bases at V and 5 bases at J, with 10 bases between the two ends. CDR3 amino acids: CASSLAPLSETQYF. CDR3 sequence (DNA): TGTGCCAGCAGCTTAGCCCCCCTCAGTGAGACCCAGTACTTC.

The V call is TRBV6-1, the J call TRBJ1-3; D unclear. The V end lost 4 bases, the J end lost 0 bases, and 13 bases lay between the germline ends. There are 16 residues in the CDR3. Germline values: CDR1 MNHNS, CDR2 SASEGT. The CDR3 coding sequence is TGTGCCAGCAGTGGGATGGGAACCTCCTCTGGAAACACCATATATTTT. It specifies CASSGMGTSSGNTIYF.

The CDR3 spells CASSPIQRYEQYF. The CDR3 coding sequence is TGTGCCAGCTCACCAATCCAGCGCTACGAGCAGTACTTC. V and J are TRBV18 and TRBJ2-7; no clear D. Germline V gene data show CDR1 as KGHSH and CDR2 as LQKENI. The CDR3 has 13 residues. Trimming pared 2 bases from V and 3 bases from J, leaving 8 bases between.

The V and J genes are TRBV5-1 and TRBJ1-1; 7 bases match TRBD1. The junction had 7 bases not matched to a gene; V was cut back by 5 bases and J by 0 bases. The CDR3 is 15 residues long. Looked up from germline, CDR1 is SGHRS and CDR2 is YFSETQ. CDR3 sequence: CASRLLTGLNTEAFF. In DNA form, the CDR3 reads TGCGCCAGCAGACTCCTGACAGGGCTGAACACTGAAGCTTTCTTT.

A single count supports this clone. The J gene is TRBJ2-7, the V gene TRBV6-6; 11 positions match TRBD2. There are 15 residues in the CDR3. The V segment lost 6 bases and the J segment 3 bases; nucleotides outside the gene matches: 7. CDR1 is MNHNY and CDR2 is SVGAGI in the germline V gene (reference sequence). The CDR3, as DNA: TGTGCCAGCAGAAGTTTAACTAGCGGGAGCTACGAGCAGTACTTC. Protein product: CASRSLTSGSYEQYF.

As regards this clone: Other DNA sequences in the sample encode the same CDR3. The CDR3 protein is CASSYGTGGNQPQHF. In DNA form, the CDR3 reads TGCGCCAGCAGCTATGGGACAGGCGGCAATCAGCCCCAGCATTTT. The chain links TRBV5-1 to TRBJ1-5; TRBD1 matches 8 bases. The CDR3 is 15 residues long. The germline V gene encodes CDR1 SGHRS and CDR2 YFSETQ. Unmatched junction bases numbered 4, after V lost 3 bases and J lost 2 bases.

The CDR3 nucleotides are TGTGCCAGCTCACCTGTCCGGGGACAGGGAGCCTCCTACGAGCAGTACTTC. Residues: CASSPVRGQGASYEQYF. The gene calls are TRBV18 and TRBJ2-7; 9 nucleotides align to TRBD1. V lost 3 bases and J lost 0; bases outside the gene matches: 9. Germline lookup yields CDR1 KGHSH and CDR2 LQKENI. The CDR3 extends over 17 amino acids.

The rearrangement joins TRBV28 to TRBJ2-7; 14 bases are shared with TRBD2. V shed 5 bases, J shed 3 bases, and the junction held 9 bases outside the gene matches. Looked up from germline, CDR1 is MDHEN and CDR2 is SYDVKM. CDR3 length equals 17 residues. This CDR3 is CASSLIQGLAGVYEQYF. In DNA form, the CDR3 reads TGTGCCAGCAGTCTTATTCAGGGACTAGCGGGAGTCTACGAGCAGTACTTC.

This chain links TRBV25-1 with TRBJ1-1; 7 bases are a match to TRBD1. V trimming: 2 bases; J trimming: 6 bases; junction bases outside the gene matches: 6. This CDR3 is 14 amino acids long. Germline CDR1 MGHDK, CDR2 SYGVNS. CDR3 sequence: CASSEPQGFAEAFF. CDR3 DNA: TGTGCCAGCAGTGAACCACAGGGGTTCGCTGAAGCTTTCTTT. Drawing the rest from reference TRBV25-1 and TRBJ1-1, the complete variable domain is EADIYQTPRYLVIGTGKKITLECSQTMGHDKMYWYQQDPGMELHLIHYSYGVNSTEKGDLSSESTVSRIRTEHFPLTLESARPSHTSQYLCASSEPQGFAEAFFGQGTRLTVV.

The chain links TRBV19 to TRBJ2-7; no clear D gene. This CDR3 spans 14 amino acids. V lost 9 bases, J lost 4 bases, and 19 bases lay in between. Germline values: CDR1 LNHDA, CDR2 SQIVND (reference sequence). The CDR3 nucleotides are TGTGCCAGAGTCGTCCGGCCTCCCATGTACGAGCAGTACTTC. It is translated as CARVVRPPMYEQYF.

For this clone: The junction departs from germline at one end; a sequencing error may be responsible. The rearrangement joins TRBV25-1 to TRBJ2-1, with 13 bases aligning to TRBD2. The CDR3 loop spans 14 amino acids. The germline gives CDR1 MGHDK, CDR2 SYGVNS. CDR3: CASRESTSGREQFF. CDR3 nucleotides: TGTGCCAGCAGGGAATCGACTAGCGGGAGGGAGCAGTTCTTC.

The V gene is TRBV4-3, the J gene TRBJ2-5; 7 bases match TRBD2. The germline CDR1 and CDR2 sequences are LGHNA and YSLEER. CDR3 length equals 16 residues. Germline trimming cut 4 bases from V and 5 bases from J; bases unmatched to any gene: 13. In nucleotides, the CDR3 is TGCGCCAGCAGCCCGGGGAGGGTCCCTTCCCGGGAGACCCAGTACTTC. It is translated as CASSPGRVPSRETQYF.

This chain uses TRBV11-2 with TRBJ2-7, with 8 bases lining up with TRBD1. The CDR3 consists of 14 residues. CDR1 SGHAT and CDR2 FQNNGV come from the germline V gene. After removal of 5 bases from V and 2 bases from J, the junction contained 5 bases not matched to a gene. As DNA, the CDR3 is TGTGCCAGCAGCAGGGACAGGAGTACCTACGAGCAGTACTTC. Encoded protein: CASSRDRSTYEQYF.

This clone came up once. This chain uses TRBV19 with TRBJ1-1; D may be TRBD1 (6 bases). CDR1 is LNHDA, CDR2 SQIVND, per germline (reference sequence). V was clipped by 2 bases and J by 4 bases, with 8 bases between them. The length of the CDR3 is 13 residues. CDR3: CASSITGATEAFF. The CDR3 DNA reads TGTGCCAGTAGTATAACGGGGGCCACTGAAGCTTTCTTT.

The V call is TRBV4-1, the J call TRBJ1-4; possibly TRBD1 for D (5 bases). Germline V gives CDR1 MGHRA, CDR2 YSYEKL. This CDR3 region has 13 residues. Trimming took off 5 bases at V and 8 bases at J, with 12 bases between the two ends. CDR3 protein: CASSLGRGEKLFF. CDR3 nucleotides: TGCGCCAGCAGCTTGGGACGGGGGGAAAAACTGTTTTTT.

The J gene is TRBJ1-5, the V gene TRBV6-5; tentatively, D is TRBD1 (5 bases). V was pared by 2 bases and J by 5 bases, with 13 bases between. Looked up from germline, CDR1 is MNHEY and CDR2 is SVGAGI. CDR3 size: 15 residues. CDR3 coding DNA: TGTGCCAGCAGTTACAATGGCAGGGCGGATCAGCCCCAGCATTTT. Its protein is CASSYNGRADQPQHF.

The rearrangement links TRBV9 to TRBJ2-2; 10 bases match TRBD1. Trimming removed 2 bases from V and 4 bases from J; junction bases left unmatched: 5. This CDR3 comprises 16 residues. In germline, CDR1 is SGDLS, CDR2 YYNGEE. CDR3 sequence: CASSVGQGIPTGELFF. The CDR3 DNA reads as TGTGCCAGCAGCGTGGGACAGGGGATCCCCACCGGGGAGCTGTTTTTT.

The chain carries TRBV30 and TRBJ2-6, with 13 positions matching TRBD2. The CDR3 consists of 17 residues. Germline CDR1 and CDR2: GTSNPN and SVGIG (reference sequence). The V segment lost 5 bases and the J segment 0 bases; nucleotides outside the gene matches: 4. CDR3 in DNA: TGTGCCTGGCGGACTAGCGGGAGTAACTCTGGGGCCAACGTCCTGACTTTC. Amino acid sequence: CAWRTSGSNSGANVLTF.

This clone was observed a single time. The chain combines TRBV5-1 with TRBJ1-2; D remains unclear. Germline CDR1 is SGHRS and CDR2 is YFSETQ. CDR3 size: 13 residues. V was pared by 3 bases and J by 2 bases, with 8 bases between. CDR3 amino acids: CASSSTTNYGYTF. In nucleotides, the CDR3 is TGCGCCAGCAGCTCGACAACGAACTATGGCTACACCTTC.

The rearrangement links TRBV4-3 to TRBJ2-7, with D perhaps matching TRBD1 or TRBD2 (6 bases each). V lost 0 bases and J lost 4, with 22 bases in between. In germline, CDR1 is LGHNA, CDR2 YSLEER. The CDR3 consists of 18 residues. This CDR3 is CASSQDRRGRGGGYEQYF. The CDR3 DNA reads TGCGCCAGCAGCCAAGATCGTAGGGGCAGGGGAGGTGGATACGAGCAGTACTTC.

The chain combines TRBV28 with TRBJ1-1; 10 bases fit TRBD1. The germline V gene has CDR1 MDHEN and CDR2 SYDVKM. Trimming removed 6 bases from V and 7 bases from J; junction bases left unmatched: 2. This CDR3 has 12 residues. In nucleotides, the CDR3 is TGTGCCAGCAGCCGGACAGGGGGTGAAGCTTTCTTT. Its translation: CASSRTGGEAFF.

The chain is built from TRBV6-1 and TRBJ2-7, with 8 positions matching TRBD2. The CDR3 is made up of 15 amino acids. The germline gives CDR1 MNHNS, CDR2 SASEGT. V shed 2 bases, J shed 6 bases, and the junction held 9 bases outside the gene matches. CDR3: CASSERVAGISEQYF. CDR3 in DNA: TGTGCCAGCAGTGAACGGGTAGCGGGAATTTCCGAGCAGTACTTC.

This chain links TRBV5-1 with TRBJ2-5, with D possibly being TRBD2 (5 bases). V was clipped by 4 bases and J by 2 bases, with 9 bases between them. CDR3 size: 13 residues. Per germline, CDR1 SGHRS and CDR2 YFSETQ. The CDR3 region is CASSNPGQETQYF. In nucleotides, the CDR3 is TGCGCCAGCAGCAACCCGGGGCAAGAGACCCAGTACTTC.